Detailed here is one T cell receptor beta chain. The data belong to a study of blood T cell repertoires in COVID-19. For the study at large: Material from acute and convalescent COVID-19 was sourced from the United States, Italy and Spain. In each case, the material was cDNA or gDNA derived from T cells, B-cell-depleted T cells, or PBMCs.

V was trimmed by 1 base and J by 13 bases, leaving 11 bases between them. The CDR3 is 12 residues long. Germline CDR1 is LGHDT and CDR2 is YNNKEL (reference sequence). As originally analysed: Quantification of nucleated cells was approximated via reference gene primer amplification. Profiling relied on immunoSEQ multiplex PCR, and the TCRdb table lists in-frame clones only, not all of them. V, J and clone size are taken as reported in that table, and D and trimming were inferred from the DNA itself. The repertoire holds about 250,000 clones, with approximately 86% as singletons. This chain connects TRBV3-1 (or the pseudogene TRBV3-2) to TRBJ2-4, with a possible D match to TRBD1 (5 bases). Material: PBMCs or T cells enriched from blood (not recorded which). The TCR was taken from a woman aged 25 to 39 with acute COVID-19. In DNA form, the CDR3 reads TGTGCCAGCAGCCAAGGGGGCCCAGTCCAGTACTTC. Amino acid sequence: CASSQGGPVQYF.